This T cell receptor (beta chain) was captured in a study of T cell responses to AZD1222 COVID-19 vaccine. V was pared by 0 bases and J by 4 bases, with 12 bases between. This CDR3 region has 15 residues. Germline V gene sequence: CDR1 MNHEY, CDR2 SVGEGT. Assay: immunoSEQ multiplex PCR; the TCRdb copy retains only in-frame clones and omits some. The table includes roughly 200,000 clones, 91% detected once. This receptor was obtained from an adult who received the AZD1222 COVID-19 vaccine. The starting material was peripheral blood, obtained 28 days after the second AZD1222 dose. V usage is TRBV6-2 or TRBV6-3 and J usage is TRBJ1-2; a possible D gene is TRBD1 (6 bases). CDR3 loop: CASSYSAGAIYGYTF. In DNA, the CDR3 is TGTGCCAGCAGTTACTCGGCAGGGGCGATCTATGGCTACACCTTC.